This T cell receptor beta chain was captured in a study of spatial heterogeneity in lung cancer. This clonotype was picked up many times. Germline V gene data show CDR1 as SQVTM and CDR2 as ANQGSEA. Losses at the gene ends were 0 bases for V and 6 bases for J; bases not matched to a gene: 7. This CDR3 contains 15 residues. Using its own MiXCR run on the 5' RACE reads, TCRdb lists one record per CDR3 protein. Seen here are roughly 23,000 distinct CDR3 sequences, around 4.7% observed once, and the top ten hold more than 4%. Time point here: sample taken at primary tumor resection. The study sequenced unsorted whole RNA from tumor, nontumor lung or frozen PBMC.

The clonotype was recovered from a male donor with early-stage non-small cell lung cancer. Sequenced material: PBMCs, taken at surgery. This chain links TRBV29-1 with TRBJ2-1, with 8 bases matching TRBD1. CDR3 nucleotide sequence: TGCAGCGTTGAAGATCGGCAGGGGGCCCCCAATGAGCAGTTCTTC. This sequence encodes CSVEDRQGAPNEQFF.